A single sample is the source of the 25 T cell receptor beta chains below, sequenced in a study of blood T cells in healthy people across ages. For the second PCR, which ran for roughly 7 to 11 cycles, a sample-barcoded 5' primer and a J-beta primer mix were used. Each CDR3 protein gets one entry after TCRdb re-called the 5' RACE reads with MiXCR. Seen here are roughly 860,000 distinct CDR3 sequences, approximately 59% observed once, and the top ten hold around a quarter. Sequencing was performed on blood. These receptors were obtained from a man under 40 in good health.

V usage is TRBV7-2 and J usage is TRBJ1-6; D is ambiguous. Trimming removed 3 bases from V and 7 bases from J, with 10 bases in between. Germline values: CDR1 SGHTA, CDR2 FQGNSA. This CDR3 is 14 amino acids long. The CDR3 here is CASSFSDFNSPLHF. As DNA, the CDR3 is TGTGCCAGCAGCTTCTCGGATTTCAATTCACCCCTCCACTTT.

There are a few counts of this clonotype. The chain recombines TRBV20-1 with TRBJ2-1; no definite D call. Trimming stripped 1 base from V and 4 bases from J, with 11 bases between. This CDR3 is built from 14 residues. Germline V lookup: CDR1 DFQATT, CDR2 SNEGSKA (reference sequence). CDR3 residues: CSARGSLMYNEQFF. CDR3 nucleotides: TGCAGTGCTAGAGGCAGCCTAATGTACAATGAGCAGTTCTTC.

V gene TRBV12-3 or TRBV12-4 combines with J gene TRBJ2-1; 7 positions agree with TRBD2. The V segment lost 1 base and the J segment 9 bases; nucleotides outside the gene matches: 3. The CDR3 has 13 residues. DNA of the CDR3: TGTGCCAGCAGTTTAGTGCGGGGGTTTGAGCAGTTCTTC. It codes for CASSLVRGFEQFF.

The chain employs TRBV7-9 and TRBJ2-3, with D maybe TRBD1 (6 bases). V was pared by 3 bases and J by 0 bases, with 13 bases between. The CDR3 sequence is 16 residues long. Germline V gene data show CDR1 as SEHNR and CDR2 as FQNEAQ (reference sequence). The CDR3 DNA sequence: TGTGCCAGCAGCTTGAGCAGGGGTCCTAGCACAGATACGCAGTATTTT. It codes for CASSLSRGPSTDTQYF.

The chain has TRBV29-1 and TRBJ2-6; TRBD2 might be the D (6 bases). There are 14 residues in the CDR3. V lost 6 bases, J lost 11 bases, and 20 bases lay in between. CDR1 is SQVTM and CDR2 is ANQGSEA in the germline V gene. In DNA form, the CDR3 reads TGCAGCGTATCGCGGGGCAGGGTTGGGGACGTCCTGACTTTC. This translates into CSVSRGRVGDVLTF. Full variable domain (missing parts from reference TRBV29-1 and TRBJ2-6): SAVISQKPSRDICQRGTSLTIQCQVDSQVTMMFWYRQQPGQSLTLIATANQGSEATYESGFVIDKFPISRPNLTFSTLTVSNMSPEDSSIYLCSVSRGRVGDVLTFGAGSRLTVL.

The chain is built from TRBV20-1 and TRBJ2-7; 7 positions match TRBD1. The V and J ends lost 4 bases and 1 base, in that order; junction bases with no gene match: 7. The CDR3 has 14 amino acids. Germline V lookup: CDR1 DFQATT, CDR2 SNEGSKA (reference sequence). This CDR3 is CSATTGSISYEQYF. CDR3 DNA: TGCAGTGCTACGACAGGGTCAATATCCTACGAGCAGTACTTC.

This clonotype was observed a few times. CDR3 in amino acids: CASNSEGLRQFF. The CDR3 DNA reads as TGTGCCAGCAACTCTGAGGGGCTGAGACAGTTCTTC. The rearrangement uses TRBV12-3 or TRBV12-4 and TRBJ2-1, with D possibly being TRBD1 or TRBD2 (5 bases each). The V gene lost 7 bases and the J gene lost 13 bases, with 17 bases spanning the gap. The CDR3 sequence is 12 residues long.

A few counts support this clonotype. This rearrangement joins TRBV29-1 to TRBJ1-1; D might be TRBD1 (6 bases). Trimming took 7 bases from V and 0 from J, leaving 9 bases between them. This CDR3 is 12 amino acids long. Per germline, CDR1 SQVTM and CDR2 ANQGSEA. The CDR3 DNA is TGCAGCGCTGGACAGATGAACACTGAAGCTTTCTTT. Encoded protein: CSAGQMNTEAFF. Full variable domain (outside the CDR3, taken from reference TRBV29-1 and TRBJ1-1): SAVISQKPSRDICQRGTSLTIQCQVDSQVTMMFWYRQQPGQSLTLIATANQGSEATYESGFVIDKFPISRPNLTFSTLTVSNMSPEDSSIYLCSAGQMNTEAFFGQGTRLTVV.

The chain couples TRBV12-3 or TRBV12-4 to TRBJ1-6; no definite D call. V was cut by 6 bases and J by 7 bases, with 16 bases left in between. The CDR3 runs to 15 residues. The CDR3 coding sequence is TGTGCCAGCAGCCCTACCGGGCCCGTGAATTCACCCCTCCACTTT. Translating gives CASSPTGPVNSPLHF.

CDR3 in amino acids: CSANRGVEGFF. In DNA, the CDR3 is TGCAGTGCTAACCGGGGAGTCGAAGGGTTCTTC. The chain joins TRBV20-1 to TRBJ2-1, with D perhaps TRBD2 (5 bases). Trimming took off 4 bases at V and 15 bases at J, with 16 bases between the two ends. CDR3 length: 11 amino acids. Germline V lookup: CDR1 DFQATT, CDR2 SNEGSKA (reference sequence).

CDR3 nucleotides: TGTGCCAGCAGTTACCTCAGCGGGTACGAGCAGTACTTC. It yields the protein CASSYLSGYEQYF. The chain is built from TRBV6-5 and TRBJ2-7; weak D call: TRBD2 (6 bases). The V gene lost 2 bases and the J gene lost 4 bases, with 9 bases spanning the gap. Germline CDR1 MNHEY, CDR2 SVGAGI. This CDR3 contains 13 residues.

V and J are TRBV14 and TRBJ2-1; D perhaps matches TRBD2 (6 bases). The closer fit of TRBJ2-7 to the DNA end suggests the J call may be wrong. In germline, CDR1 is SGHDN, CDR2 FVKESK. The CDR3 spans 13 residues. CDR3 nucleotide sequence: TGTGCCAGCAGCGCGGGACTTACAATCGAGCAGTACTTC. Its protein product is CASSAGLTIEQYF.

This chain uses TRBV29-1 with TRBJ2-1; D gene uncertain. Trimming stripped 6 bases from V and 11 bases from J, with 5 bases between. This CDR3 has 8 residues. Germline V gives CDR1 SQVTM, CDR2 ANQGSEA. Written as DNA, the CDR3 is TGCAGCGTGCCGAAGCAGTTCTTC. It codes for CSVPKQFF.

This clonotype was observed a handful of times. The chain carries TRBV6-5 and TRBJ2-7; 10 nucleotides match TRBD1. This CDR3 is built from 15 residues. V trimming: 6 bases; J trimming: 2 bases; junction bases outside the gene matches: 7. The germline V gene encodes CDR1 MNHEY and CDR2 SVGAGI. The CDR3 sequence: CASRNPTGGTYEQYF. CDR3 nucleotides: TGTGCCAGCAGGAACCCGACAGGGGGCACCTACGAGCAGTACTTC.

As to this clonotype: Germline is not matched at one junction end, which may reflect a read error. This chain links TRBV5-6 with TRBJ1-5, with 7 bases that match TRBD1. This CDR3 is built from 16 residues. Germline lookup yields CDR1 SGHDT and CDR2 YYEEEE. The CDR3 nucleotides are TGTGCCAGCAGCCTGGGGGGGACAGCCGGCAATCGGCCCCAGCATTTT. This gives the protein CASSLGGTAGNRPQHF.

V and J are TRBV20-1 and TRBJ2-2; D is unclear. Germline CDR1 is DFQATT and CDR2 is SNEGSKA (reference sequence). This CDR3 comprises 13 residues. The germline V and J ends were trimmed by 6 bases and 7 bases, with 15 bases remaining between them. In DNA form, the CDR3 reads TGCAGTGCCGTCAGGTCCGGGCACGGGGAGCTGTTTTTT. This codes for CSAVRSGHGELFF.

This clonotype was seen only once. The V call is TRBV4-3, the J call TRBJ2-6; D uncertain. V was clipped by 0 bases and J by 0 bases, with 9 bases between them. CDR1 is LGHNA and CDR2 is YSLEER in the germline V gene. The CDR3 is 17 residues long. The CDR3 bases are TGCGCCAGCAGCCAAGAATCCTCATCCTCTGGGGCCAACGTCCTGACTTTC. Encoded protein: CASSQESSSSGANVLTF.

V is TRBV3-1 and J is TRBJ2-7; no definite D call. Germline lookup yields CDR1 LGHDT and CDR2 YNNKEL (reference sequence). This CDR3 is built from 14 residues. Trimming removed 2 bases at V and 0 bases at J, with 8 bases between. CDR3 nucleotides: TGTGCCAGCAGCCAAAGGGTCGCCTCCTACGAGCAGTACTTC. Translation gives CASSQRVASYEQYF.

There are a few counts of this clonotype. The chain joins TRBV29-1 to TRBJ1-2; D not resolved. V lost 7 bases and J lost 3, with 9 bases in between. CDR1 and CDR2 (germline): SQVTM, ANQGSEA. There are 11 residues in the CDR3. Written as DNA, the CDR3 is TGCAGCGCCTCTTGGGACTATGGCTACACCTTC. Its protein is CSASWDYGYTF. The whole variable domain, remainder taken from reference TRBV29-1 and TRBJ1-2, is SAVISQKPSRDICQRGTSLTIQCQVDSQVTMMFWYRQQPGQSLTLIATANQGSEATYESGFVIDKFPISRPNLTFSTLTVSNMSPEDSSIYLCSASWDYGYTFGSGTRLTVV.

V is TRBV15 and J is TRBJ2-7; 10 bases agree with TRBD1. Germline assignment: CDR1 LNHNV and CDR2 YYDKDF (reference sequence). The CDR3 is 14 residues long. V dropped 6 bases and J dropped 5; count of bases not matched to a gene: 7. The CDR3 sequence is CATSPGQGEDEQYF. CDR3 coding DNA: TGTGCCACCAGTCCTGGACAGGGGGAGGACGAGCAGTACTTC.

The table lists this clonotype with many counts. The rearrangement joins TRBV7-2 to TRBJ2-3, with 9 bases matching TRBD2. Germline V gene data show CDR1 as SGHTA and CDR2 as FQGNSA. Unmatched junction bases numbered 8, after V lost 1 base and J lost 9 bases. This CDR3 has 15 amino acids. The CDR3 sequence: CASSLDPSGGRTQYF. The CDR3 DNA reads TGTGCCAGCAGCTTAGACCCCAGCGGGGGGAGGACGCAGTATTTT.

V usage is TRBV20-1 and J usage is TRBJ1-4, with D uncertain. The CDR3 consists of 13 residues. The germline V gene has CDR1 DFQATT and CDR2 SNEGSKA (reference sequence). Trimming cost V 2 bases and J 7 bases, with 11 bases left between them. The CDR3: CSARSTLGEKLFF. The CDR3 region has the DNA TGCAGTGCTAGAAGCACCTTGGGTGAAAAACTGTTTTTT.

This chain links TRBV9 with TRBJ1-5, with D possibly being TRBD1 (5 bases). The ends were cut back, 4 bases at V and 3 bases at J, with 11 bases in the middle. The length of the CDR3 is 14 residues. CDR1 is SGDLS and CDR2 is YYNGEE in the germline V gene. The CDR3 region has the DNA TGTGCCAGCAGCCAGGGTAATACCAATCAGCCCCAGCATTTT. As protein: CASSQGNTNQPQHF.

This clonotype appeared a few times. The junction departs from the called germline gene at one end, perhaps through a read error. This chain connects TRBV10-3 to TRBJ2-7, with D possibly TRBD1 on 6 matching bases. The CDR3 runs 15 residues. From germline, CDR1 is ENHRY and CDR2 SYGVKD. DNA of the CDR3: TGTGCCATCAGTTTTGTCCGGGACACCTCCCACGAGCAGTACTTC. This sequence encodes CAISFVRDTSHEQYF.

CDR3 sequence reads: CASSPNNYEQYF. The CDR3 DNA reads as TGTGCCAGCAGTCCCAATAACTACGAGCAGTACTTC. The chain recombines TRBV27 with TRBJ2-7; D unresolved. The V end was cut by 5 bases, the J end by 3 bases, with 8 bases between. The CDR3 runs 12 residues. Germline values: CDR1 MNHEY, CDR2 SMNVEV (reference sequence).